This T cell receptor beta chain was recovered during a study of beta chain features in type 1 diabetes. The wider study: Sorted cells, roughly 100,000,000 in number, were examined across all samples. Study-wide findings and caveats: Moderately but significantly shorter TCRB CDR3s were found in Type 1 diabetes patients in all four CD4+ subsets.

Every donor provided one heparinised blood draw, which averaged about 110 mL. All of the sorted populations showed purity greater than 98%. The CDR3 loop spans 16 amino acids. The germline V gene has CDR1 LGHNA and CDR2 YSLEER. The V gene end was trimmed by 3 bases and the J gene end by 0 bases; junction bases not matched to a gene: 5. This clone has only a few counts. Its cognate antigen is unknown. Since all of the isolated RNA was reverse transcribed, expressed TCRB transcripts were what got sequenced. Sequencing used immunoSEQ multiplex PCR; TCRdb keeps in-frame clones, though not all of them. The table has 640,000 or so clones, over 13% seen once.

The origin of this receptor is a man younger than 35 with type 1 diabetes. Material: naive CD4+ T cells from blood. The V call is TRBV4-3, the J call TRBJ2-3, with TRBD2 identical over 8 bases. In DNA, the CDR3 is TGCGCCAGCAGCCAGCTAGCGGGCCCGAGCACAGATACGCAGTATTTT. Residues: CASSQLAGPSTDTQYF.